This section outlines one TCR beta chain sequence together with its context. Antigen: not known. The entry originates in a study of blood T cells in healthy people across ages. A sample-barcoded 5' primer and a J-beta primer mix were used in a second PCR of roughly 7 to 11 cycles. TCRdb re-derived calls from the 5' RACE reads in MiXCR, one entry per CDR3 protein. The repertoire holds more than 650,000 distinct CDR3 sequences, with roughly 20% as singletons. The study, taken as a whole, reports: Bulk PBMC profiling left naive and antigen-experienced comparisons inconclusive. In older individuals, TCR beta diversity per million T cells was lower, falling roughly linearly with age. Long-lived donors exceeded aged donors in naive CD4+ cells and diversity.

CDR3 size: 14 residues. The V segment lost 3 bases and the J segment 5 bases; nucleotides outside the gene matches: 3. The V gene's germline CDR1 is MDHEN and CDR2 SYDVKM. Sequences were obtained from blood. The receptor was isolated from a man aged 65-85 years in good health. The chain recombines TRBV28 with TRBJ2-4; 8 bases fit TRBD1. CDR3 nucleotide sequence: TGTGCCAGCAGTTTTCACAGGGGGGAAAACATTCAGTACTTC. The encoded protein is CASSFHRGENIQYF.